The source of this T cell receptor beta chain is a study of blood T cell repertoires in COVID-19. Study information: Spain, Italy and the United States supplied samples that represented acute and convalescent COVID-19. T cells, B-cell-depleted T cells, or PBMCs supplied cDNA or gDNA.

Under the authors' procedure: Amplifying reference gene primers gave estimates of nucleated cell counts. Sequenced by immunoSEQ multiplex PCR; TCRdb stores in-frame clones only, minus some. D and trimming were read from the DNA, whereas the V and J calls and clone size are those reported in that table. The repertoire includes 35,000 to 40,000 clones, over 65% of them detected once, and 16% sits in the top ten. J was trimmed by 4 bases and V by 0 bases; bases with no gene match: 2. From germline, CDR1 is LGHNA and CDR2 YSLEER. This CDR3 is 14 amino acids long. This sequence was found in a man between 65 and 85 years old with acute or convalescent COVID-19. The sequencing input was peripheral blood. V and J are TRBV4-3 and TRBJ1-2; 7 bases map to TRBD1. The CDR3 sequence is CASSQETGFYGYTF. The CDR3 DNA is TGCGCCAGCAGCCAAGAGACAGGGTTCTATGGCTACACCTTC.